These 19 T cell receptor beta chains came from one sample sequenced in a study of beta chain features in type 1 diabetes (dated by TCRdb to 2016 to 2019). Summary of the overall study and its limitations: A moderate but significant shortening of TCRB CDR3 length was observed in type 1 diabetes patients in all four CD4+ subsets.

The library was built by means of the immunoSEQ multiplex PCR assay. The High Capacity cDNA Reverse Transcription Kit was used to reverse transcribe all of the isolated RNA, meaning that expressed TCRB transcripts were what got sequenced. TCRdb took this table from immuneACCESS and kept in-frame rearrangements with V and J called. Such tables lack part of the clones; where checked against another copy, unresolved V genes explain under half of the gap, and the rest is unexplained. This sample gives around 250,000 clones in total; 20% of them show up just once. The ten largest clones represent 0.025% to 0.035% of the sample. No antigen has been assigned to these receptors. Sequences were obtained from naive CD4+ T cells from blood. The cell subset or site label, read with the paper, signifies: true naive CD4+ T cells. Every receptor here comes from a woman in her forties with type 1 diabetes.

This sequence joins TRBV19 and TRBJ2-5, with 10 bases identical to TRBD1. V trimming: 3 bases; J trimming: 2 bases; junction bases outside the gene matches: 6. Germline V lookup: CDR1 LNHDA, CDR2 SQIVND (reference sequence). This CDR3 has 16 residues. The CDR3 spells CASSMIWDRGQETQYF. DNA of the CDR3: TGTGCCAGTAGTATGATCTGGGACAGGGGTCAAGAGACCCAGTACTTC.

This clone showed up just a few times. J is TRBJ1-2 and V is TRBV2; no clear D. Germline V gene lookup returns CDR1 SNHLY and CDR2 FYNNEI. The CDR3 loop spans 12 amino acids. Trimming stripped 3 bases from V and 8 bases from J, with 10 bases between. CDR3 sequence (DNA): TGTGCCAGCAGTGAGTCGGGGATCGGCTACACCTTC. Protein sequence: CASSESGIGYTF. The full variable domain, in which reference TRBV2 and TRBJ1-2 provide the parts outside the CDR3, is EPEVTQTPSHQVTQMGQEVILRCVPISNHLYFYWYRQILGQKVEFLVSFYNNEISEKSEIFDDQFSVERPDGSNFTLKIRSTKLEDSAMYFCASSESGIGYTFGSGTRLTVV.

The chain recombines TRBV25-1 with TRBJ1-4; 7 bases map to TRBD1. J lost 5 bases, V lost 4 bases, and 7 bases had no gene match. CDR3 length: 15 residues. Looked up from germline, CDR1 is MGHDK and CDR2 is SYGVNS. The CDR3 sequence: CASSVPGQFNEKLFF. The CDR3 DNA is TGTGCCAGCAGTGTACCGGGACAGTTCAATGAAAAACTGTTTTTT.

In nucleotides, the CDR3 is TGTGCCAGCCACACAGGAGCAACTAATGAAAAACTGTTTTTT. Residues: CASHTGATNEKLFF. The chain couples TRBV18 to TRBJ1-4; D perhaps matches TRBD1 (5 bases). The CDR3 spans 14 residues. Germline V gene lookup returns CDR1 KGHSH and CDR2 LQKENI. Trimming removed 8 bases from V and 0 bases from J, with 10 bases in between.

This clone came up a few times. The rearrangement joins TRBV11-2 to TRBJ2-2, with D perhaps matching TRBD1 (6 bases). Germline V gives CDR1 SGHAT, CDR2 FQNNGV. This CDR3 has 16 amino acids. Trimming removed 6 bases at V and 2 bases at J, with 16 bases between. CDR3 in amino acids: CASRPRTGRNTGELFF. CDR3 in DNA: TGTGCCAGCAGGCCTAGAACAGGGAGAAACACCGGGGAGCTGTTTTTT. The entire variable domain, with the rest obtained from reference TRBV11-2 and TRBJ2-2, is as follows: EAGVAQSPRYKIIEKRQSVAFWCNPISGHATLYWYQQILGQGPKLLIQFQNNGVVDDSQLPKDRFSAERLKGVDSTLKIQPAKLEDSAVYLCASRPRTGRNTGELFFGEGSRLTVL.

This chain joins TRBV5-1 and TRBJ2-3; D not certain. The CDR3 covers 14 residues. Germline-derived CDR1 and CDR2 are SGHRS and YFSETQ. Trimming stripped 2 bases from V and 1 base from J, with 8 bases between. CDR3 bases: TGCGCCAGCAGCTTATATGCGGGCACAGATACGCAGTATTTT. Encoded protein: CASSLYAGTDTQYF. Drawing the rest from reference TRBV5-1 and TRBJ2-3, the complete variable domain is KAGVTQTPRYLIKTRGQQVTLSCSPISGHRSVSWYQQTPGQGLQFLFEYFSETQRNKGNFPGRFSGRQFSNSRSEMNVSTLELGDSALYLCASSLYAGTDTQYFGPGTRLTVL.

This chain connects TRBV4-1 to TRBJ2-2; TRBD2 might be the D (6 bases). CDR3 length equals 17 residues. Trimming removed 0 bases from V and 3 bases from J, with 14 bases in between. Germline lookup yields CDR1 MGHRA and CDR2 YSYEKL. The CDR3, as DNA: TGCGCCAGCAGCCAAGATACTCGGCGGGACGACACCGGGGAGCTGTTTTTT. Translation gives CASSQDTRRDDTGELFF.

The chain is built from TRBV7-9 and TRBJ2-3; 9 nucleotides line up with TRBD2. The CDR3 is 15 residues long. Germline V gene lookup returns CDR1 SEHNR and CDR2 FQNEAQ (reference sequence). V was pared by 5 bases and J by 4 bases, with 7 bases of the junction left unmatched. The CDR3 DNA follows: TGTGCCAGCAGCCGGACTAGCGAGGGGGCAGATACGCAGTATTTT. The encoded protein is CASSRTSEGADTQYF. The variable domain in full, completed from reference TRBV7-9 and TRBJ2-3, reads DTGVSQNPRHKITKRGQNVTFRCDPISEHNRLYWYRQTLGQGPEFLTYFQNEAQLEKSRLLSDRFSAERPKGSFSTLEIQRTEQGDSAMYLCASSRTSEGADTQYFGPGTRLTVL.

This clone was found a few times. The chain is built from TRBV29-1 and TRBJ1-5, with 10 bases aligning to TRBD1. The length of the CDR3 is 17 residues. Trimming cost V 7 bases and J 0 bases; bases outside gene matches: 12. Looked up from germline, CDR1 is SQVTM and CDR2 is ANQGSEA. CDR3 residues: CSAPGQGNPYSNQPQHF. The CDR3, as DNA: TGCAGCGCCCCGGGACAGGGGAATCCCTATAGCAATCAGCCCCAGCATTTT.

This sequence joins TRBV9 and TRBJ1-2; 8 bases fit TRBD1. The CDR3 length is 14 residues. Germline lookup yields CDR1 SGDLS and CDR2 YYNGEE. V gave up 6 bases and J gave up 4 bases; unmatched junction bases: 8. The CDR3 protein is CASNPGQGVYGYTF. Written as DNA, the CDR3 is TGTGCCAGCAACCCAGGACAGGGCGTCTATGGCTACACCTTC.

This clone was counted between two and nine times. The chain recombines TRBV4-3 with TRBJ2-7; 7 bases are shared with TRBD2. CDR3 length equals 15 residues. V gave up 4 bases and J gave up 2 bases; unmatched junction bases: 8. CDR1 is LGHNA and CDR2 is YSLEER in the germline V gene. The CDR3 DNA is TGCGCCAGCAGCCTTTCTAGCGGAGGCGCCTACGAGCAGTACTTC. It specifies CASSLSSGGAYEQYF.

The chain has TRBV7-2 and TRBJ2-7; D not certain. The CDR3 totals 15 residues. V gave up 4 bases and J gave up 4 bases, with 17 bases separating them. CDR1 and CDR2 from the germline V gene are SGHTA and FQGNSA. CDR3 loop: CASSSGNPPAYEQYF. CDR3 sequence (DNA): TGTGCCAGCAGCTCAGGAAACCCCCCGGCATACGAGCAGTACTTC. Based on the CDR3 plus reference TRBV7-2 and TRBJ2-7, the full variable domain is GAGVSQSPSNKVTEKGKDVELRCDPISGHTALYWYRQSLGQGLEFLIYFQGNSAPDKSGLPSDRFSAERTGGSVSTLTIQRTQQEDSAVYLCASSSGNPPAYEQYFGPGTRLTVT.

The chain combines TRBV9 with TRBJ1-2; D not certain. The CDR3 is 16 amino acids. The germline gives CDR1 SGDLS, CDR2 YYNGEE. Trimming cost V 0 bases and J 0 bases, with 12 bases left between them. The CDR3 bases are TGTGCCAGCAGCGTAGGGGCAGAACCGACTAACTATGGCTACACCTTC. This gives the protein CASSVGAEPTNYGYTF.

This clone was seen a handful of times. The V gene is TRBV9, the J gene TRBJ2-1; 9 nucleotides agree with TRBD2. This CDR3 is built from 16 residues. The trim removed 3 bases at V and 11 bases at J, leaving 15 bases unmatched. CDR1 is SGDLS and CDR2 is YYNGEE in the germline V gene. The CDR3 sequence: CASSGIGGGAGEKQFF. Here the CDR3 DNA reads TGTGCCAGCAGCGGAATCGGCGGGGGGGCGGGAGAGAAGCAGTTCTTC.

The chain links TRBV5-4 to TRBJ1-4, with TRBD1 matching 7 bases. The CDR3 length is 14 residues. Unmatched junction bases numbered 8, after V lost 4 bases and J lost 8 bases. Germline V gene sequence: CDR1 SGHNT, CDR2 YYREEE (reference sequence). The chain's CDR3 is CASSAYGTAEKLFF. The DNA of the CDR3 is TGTGCCAGCAGCGCCTACGGGACAGCAGAAAAACTGTTTTTT. Drawing the rest from reference TRBV5-4 and TRBJ1-4, the complete variable domain is ETGVTQSPTHLIKTRGQQVTLRCSSQSGHNTVSWYQQALGQGPQFIFQYYREEENGRGNFPPRFSGLQFPNYSSELNVNALELDDSALYLCASSAYGTAEKLFFGSGTQLSVL.

The chain combines TRBV7-2 with TRBJ2-5, with D perhaps TRBD2 (6 bases). V shed 5 bases and J shed 2 bases, with 9 bases lying between them. Per germline, CDR1 SGHTA and CDR2 FQGNSA. This CDR3 spans 13 amino acids. The CDR3 loop is CASSGDWQETQYF. CDR3 in DNA: TGTGCCAGCAGCGGGGACTGGCAAGAGACCCAGTACTTC.

The chain is built from TRBV5-4 and TRBJ2-6; weak D call: TRBD2 (7 bases). CDR3 length equals 16 residues. The V end was cut by 0 bases, the J end by 4 bases, with 11 bases between. Germline assignment: CDR1 SGHNT and CDR2 YYREEE (reference sequence). CDR3 coding DNA: TGTGCCAGCAGCTTGGTAGGGGGGGCCGGGGCCAACGTCCTGACTTTC. It codes for CASSLVGGAGANVLTF.

This clone has only a few counts. This rearrangement joins TRBV15 to TRBJ2-7; D perhaps matches TRBD2 (5 bases). This CDR3 comprises 15 residues. Per the germline V gene, CDR1 is LNHNV and CDR2 is YYDKDF (reference sequence). V lost 0 bases, J lost 1 base, and 10 bases lay in between. The CDR3 DNA reads TGTGCCACCAGCAGAGAGTACGGGGTTTCCTACGAGCAGTACTTC. This encodes CATSREYGVSYEQYF.

This clone was detected only a few times. The genes are TRBV28 and TRBJ1-2; D is perhaps TRBD1 (5 bases). The CDR3 sequence is 14 residues long. The germline CDR1 and CDR2 sequences are MDHEN and SYDVKM. V shed 2 bases and J shed 2 bases, with 9 bases lying between them. CDR3 residues: CASSLLQGNYGYTF. In nucleotides, the CDR3 is TGTGCCAGCAGTTTACTCCAGGGAAACTATGGCTACACCTTC.